The present TCR beta chain was sequenced within a study of control samples from healthy donors and cancer patients. Sequenced by immunoSEQ multiplex PCR; TCRdb stores in-frame clones only, minus some. The data show 150,000 to 200,000 clones, 91% seen once. There are 12 residues in the CDR3. CDR1 is MDHEN, CDR2 SYDVKM, per germline. V lost 5 bases to trimming and J lost 7 bases, with 12 bases between them. The chain has TRBV28 and TRBJ2-7, with a weak D call TRBD1 (6 bases). The sequencing input was blood. This sequence originates from a woman aged 25 to 39 in good health. CDR3 region: CASSLLGQEQYF. The CDR3, as DNA: TGTGCCAGCAGTCTCCTTGGACAGGAGCAGTACTTC.